Listed below are T cell receptor beta chains from one sample, sequenced in a study of shared clonotypes between healthy human individuals. The table came from immunoSEQ multiplex PCR; TCRdb's copy has only in-frame clones and leaves some out. The sample has 730,000 or so clones, 72% seen once. The sample was memory CD4+ T cells sorted from blood. The source of these receptors is a young woman in good health. Each CDR3 is given with its conserved first and last residue. A D gene is named only where the DNA matches it firmly. Only some rows state a clone size, as once, few, many or a class for expanded clones.

NA NA TRBJ2-7 TRBV2 TGTGCCAGCAGTGAAGAATCCGGTGGCTTGGGCTACGAGCAGTACTTC CASSEESGGLGYEQYF
NA NA TRBJ1-2 TRBV7-7 TGTGCCAGCAGCTCCCTAGGGGCCATCGGTGGCTACACCTTC CASSSLGAIGGYTF
NA NA TRBJ1-1 TRBV6-5 TGTGCCAGCAGGAAAGGACGGGGTTTGAACACTGAAGCTTTCTTT CASRKGRGLNTEAFF
NA NA TRBJ2-7 TRBV6-6 TGTGCCAGCAGACCCGGGACTGATAATTACGAGCAGTACTTC CASRPGTDNYEQYF
NA NA TRBJ2-4 TRBV29-1 TGCAGCGTTTCGGGACAAGCCAAAAACATTCAGTACTTC CSVSGQAKNIQYF
few TRBD2 TRBJ2-1 TRBV14 TGTGCCAGCAGCCAAAGTGGGACTAGCGGGGTCCATGAGCAGTTCTTC CASSQSGTSGVHEQFF
NA TRBD2 TRBJ2-1 TRBV28 TGTGCCAGCAGTTTATGGGCTAGCGGACCCAATGAGCAGTTCTTC CASSLWASGPNEQFF
NA NA TRBJ2-7 TRBV5-6 TGTGCCAGCAGCAAAAGCGGAGCCCGGTCCTACGAGCAGTACTTC CASSKSGARSYEQYF
NA NA TRBJ1-1 TRBV28 TGTGCCAGCAGTCCCGGGACGCCGGATTTGAACACTGAAGCTTTCTTT CASSPGTPDLNTEAFF
NA TRBD1 TRBJ2-7 TRBV28 TGTGCCAGCACTCCAGGCCAGGGGGCCAACGAGCAGTACTTC CASTPGQGANEQYF
NA NA TRBJ1-1 TRBV7-8 TGTGCCAGCAGCTTACTCCTGGGTGAAGCTTTCTTT CASSLLLGEAFF
NA NA TRBJ1-1 TRBV6-6 TGTGCCAGCAGTTACACCCATAACACTGAAGCTTTCTTT CASSYTHNTEAFF
NA TRBD2 TRBJ2-1 TRBV25-1 TGTGCCATCCGAGCCAGCGGGGGCTCCTACAATGAGCAGTTCTTC CAIRASGGSYNEQFF
many NA TRBJ2-3 TRBV19 TGTGCCAGTAGGCGTGACTTAACTACCACAGATACGCAGTATTTT CASRRDLTTTDTQYF
NA TRBD1 TRBJ1-4 TRBV23-1 TGCGCCAGCAGTCATGTTCGCGGACAGGATAATGAAAAACTGTTTTTT CASSHVRGQDNEKLFF
NA NA TRBJ1-1 TRBV2 TGTGCCAGCAGCGCCGGGACAAGGAGGTTGAACACTGAAGCTTTCTTT CASSAGTRRLNTEAFF
NA TRBD1 TRBJ2-2 TRBV6-5 TGTGCCAGCAGACTTGACAGGGGCCCCGGGGAGCTGTTTTTT CASRLDRGPGELFF
NA TRBD1 TRBJ1-5 TRBV28 TGTGCCAGCAGTAGCGTCGGGACAGGGAGAGTACAGCCCCAGCATTTT CASSSVGTGRVQPQHF
NA NA TRBJ2-4 TRBV19 TGTGCCACTCATAGTCGGGAGACTGGGGCCAAAAACATTCAGTACTTC CATHSRETGAKNIQYF
many TRBD1 TRBJ2-3 TRBV25-1 TGTGCCAGCAGTGAACTCGGGACAGGGGAGGCGGATACGCAGTATTTT CASSELGTGEADTQYF
NA NA TRBJ2-2 TRBV5-1 TGCGCCAGCAGCTTGGGGAGCGCGAACACCGGGGAGCTGTTTTTT CASSLGSANTGELFF
NA TRBD2 TRBJ2-4 TRBV5-6 TGTGCCAGCAGCTTGGATGCGCGGGAGGGCCTGTACTTC CASSLDAREGLYF
NA NA TRBJ2-6 TRBV10-1 TGCGCCAGCAGTGATCGCCTAGCGAAAGGACACTCTGGGGCCAACGTCCTGACTTTC CASSDRLAKGHSGANVLTF
once TRBD2 TRBJ2-5 TRBV28 TGTGCCAGCAGTTGGCTAGCGGGCGGAGAGACCCAGTACTTC CASSWLAGGETQYF
NA NA TRBJ1-2 TRBV7-2 TGTGCCAGCAGCACACGAGGGGATTTCTATGGCTACACCTTC CASSTRGDFYGYTF
many NA TRBJ2-4 TRBV2 TGTGCCAGCAGTGAAGGGTTAGCGCCGACCAAAAACATTCAGTACTTC CASSEGLAPTKNIQYF
NA NA TRBJ2-5 TRBV11-2 TGTGCCAGCAGCTTAGATCGAGGGTGGGAAGAGACCCAGTACTTC CASSLDRGWEETQYF